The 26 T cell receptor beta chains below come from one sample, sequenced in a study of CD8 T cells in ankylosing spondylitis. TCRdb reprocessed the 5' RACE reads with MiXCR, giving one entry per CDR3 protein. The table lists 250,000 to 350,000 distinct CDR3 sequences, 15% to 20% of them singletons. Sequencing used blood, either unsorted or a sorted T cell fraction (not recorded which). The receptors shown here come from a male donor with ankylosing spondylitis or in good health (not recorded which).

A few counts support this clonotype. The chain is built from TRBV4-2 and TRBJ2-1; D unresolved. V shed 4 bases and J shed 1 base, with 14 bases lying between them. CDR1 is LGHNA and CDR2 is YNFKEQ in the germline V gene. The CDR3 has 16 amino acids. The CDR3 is CASSPRGVVSYNEQFF. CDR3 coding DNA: TGTGCCAGCAGCCCCCGCGGCGTAGTGTCCTACAATGAGCAGTTCTTC.

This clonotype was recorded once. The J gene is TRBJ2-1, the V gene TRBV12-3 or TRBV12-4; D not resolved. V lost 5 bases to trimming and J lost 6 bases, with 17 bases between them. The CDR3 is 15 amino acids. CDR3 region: CASSLRASDFNEQFF. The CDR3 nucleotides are TGTGCCAGCAGTCTAAGGGCTTCAGACTTCAATGAGCAGTTCTTC.

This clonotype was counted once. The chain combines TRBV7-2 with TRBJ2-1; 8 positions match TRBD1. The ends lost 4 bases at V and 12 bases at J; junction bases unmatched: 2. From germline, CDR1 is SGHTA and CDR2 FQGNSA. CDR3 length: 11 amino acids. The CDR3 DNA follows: TGTGCCAGCAGCTGGGACAGGTGGCAGTTCTTC. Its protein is CASSWDRWQFF.

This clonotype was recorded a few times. The CDR3 DNA sequence: TGCAGTGCTAGAGTAGGGACAGTTAGCACAGATACGCAGTATTTT. This gives the protein CSARVGTVSTDTQYF. This sequence joins TRBV20-1 and TRBJ2-3, with 7 nucleotides matching TRBD1. Germline trimming cut 1 base from V and 0 bases from J; bases unmatched to any gene: 4. This CDR3 spans 15 amino acids. CDR1 and CDR2 from the germline V gene are DFQATT and SNEGSKA (reference sequence).

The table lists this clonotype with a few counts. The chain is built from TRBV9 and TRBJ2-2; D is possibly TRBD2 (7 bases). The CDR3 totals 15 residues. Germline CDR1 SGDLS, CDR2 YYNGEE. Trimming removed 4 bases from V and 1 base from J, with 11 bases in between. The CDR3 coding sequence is TGTGCCAGCAGCCCCGGGGGGCAGAACACCGGGGAGCTGTTTTTT. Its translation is CASSPGGQNTGELFF. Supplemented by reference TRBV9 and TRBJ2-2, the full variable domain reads DSGVTQTPKHLITATGQRVTLRCSPRSGDLSVYWYQQSLDQGLQFLIQYYNGEERAKGNILERFSAQQFPDLHSELNLSSLELGDSALYFCASSPGGQNTGELFFGEGSRLTVL.

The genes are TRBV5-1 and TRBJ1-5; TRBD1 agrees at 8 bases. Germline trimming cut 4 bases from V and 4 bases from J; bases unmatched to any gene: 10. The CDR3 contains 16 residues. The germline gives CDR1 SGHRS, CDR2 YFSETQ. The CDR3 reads CASSPLETGGNQPQHF. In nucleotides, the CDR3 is TGCGCCAGCAGCCCCCTCGAAACAGGGGGAAATCAGCCCCAGCATTTT.

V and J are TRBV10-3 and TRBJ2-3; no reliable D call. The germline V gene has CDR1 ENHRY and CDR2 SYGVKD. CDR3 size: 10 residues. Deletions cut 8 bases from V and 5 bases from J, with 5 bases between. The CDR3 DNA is TGTGCCATCGGGGAAGATACGCAGTATTTT. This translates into CAIGEDTQYF.

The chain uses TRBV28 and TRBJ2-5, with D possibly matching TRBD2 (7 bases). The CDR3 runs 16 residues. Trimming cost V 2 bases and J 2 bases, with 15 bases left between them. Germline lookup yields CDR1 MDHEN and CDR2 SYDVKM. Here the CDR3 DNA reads TGTGCCAGCAGTTTAGGTACAGGGAGGGGGCAAGAGACCCAGTACTTC. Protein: CASSLGTGRGQETQYF.

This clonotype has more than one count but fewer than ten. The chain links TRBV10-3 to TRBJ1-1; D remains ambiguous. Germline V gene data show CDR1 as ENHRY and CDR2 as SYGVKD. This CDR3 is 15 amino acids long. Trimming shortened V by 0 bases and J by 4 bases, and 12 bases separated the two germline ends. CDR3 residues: CAISESWPSTTEAFF. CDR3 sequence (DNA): TGTGCCATCAGTGAGTCTTGGCCCTCGACCACTGAAGCTTTCTTT.

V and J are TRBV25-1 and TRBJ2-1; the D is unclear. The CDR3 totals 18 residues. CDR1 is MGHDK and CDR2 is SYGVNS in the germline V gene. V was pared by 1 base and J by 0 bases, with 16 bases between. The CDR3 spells CASSEWGGGLSSYNEQFF. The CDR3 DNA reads TGTGCCAGCAGTGAATGGGGTGGTGGCTTGAGCTCCTACAATGAGCAGTTCTTC.

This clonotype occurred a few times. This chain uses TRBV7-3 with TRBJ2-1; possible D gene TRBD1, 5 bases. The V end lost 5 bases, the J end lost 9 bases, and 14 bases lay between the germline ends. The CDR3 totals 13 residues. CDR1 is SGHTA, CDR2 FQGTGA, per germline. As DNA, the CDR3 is TGTGCCAGCAGCCCCTTAGGGGCCAGTGAGCAGTTCTTC. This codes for CASSPLGASEQFF.

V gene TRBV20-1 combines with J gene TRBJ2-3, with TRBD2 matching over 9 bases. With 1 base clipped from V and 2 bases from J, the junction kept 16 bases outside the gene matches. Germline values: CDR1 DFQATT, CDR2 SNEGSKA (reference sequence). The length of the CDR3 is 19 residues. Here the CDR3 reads CSARAHDLSGRPFTDTQYF. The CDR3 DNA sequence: TGCAGTGCTAGAGCACACGACCTTAGCGGGAGACCGTTCACAGATACGCAGTATTTT.

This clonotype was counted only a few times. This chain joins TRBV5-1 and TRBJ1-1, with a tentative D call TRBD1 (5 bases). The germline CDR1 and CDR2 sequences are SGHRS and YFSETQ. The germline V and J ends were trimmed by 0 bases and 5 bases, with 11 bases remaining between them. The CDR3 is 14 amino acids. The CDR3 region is CASSLAREGTEAFF. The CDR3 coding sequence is TGCGCCAGCAGCTTGGCCAGGGAAGGGACTGAAGCTTTCTTT.

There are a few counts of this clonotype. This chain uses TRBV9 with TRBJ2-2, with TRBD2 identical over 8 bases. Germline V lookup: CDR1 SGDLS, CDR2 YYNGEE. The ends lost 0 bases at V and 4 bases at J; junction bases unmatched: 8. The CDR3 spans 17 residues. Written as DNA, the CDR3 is TGTGCCAGCAGCGTAGGGGGGGGACTAGTTGTCACCGGGGAGCTGTTTTTT. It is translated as CASSVGGGLVVTGELFF. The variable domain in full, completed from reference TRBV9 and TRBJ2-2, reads DSGVTQTPKHLITATGQRVTLRCSPRSGDLSVYWYQQSLDQGLQFLIQYYNGEERAKGNILERFSAQQFPDLHSELNLSSLELGDSALYFCASSVGGGLVVTGELFFGEGSRLTVL.

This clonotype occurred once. The CDR3 protein is CASSELAGTSDTQYF. The DNA for the CDR3 is TGTGCCAGCAGTGAACTAGCGGGGACTTCAGATACGCAGTATTTT. V usage is TRBV6-1 and J usage is TRBJ2-3, with TRBD2 identical over 9 bases. V gave up 2 bases and J gave up 4 bases; unmatched junction bases: 4. CDR1 and CDR2 (germline): MNHNS, SASEGT. CDR3 length: 15 amino acids.

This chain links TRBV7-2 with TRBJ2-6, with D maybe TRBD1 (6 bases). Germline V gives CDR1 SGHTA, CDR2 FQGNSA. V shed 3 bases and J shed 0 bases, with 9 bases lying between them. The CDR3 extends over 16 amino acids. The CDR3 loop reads CASSFDRSSGANVLTF. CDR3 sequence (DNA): TGTGCCAGCAGCTTCGACAGGAGCTCTGGGGCCAACGTCCTGACTTTC.

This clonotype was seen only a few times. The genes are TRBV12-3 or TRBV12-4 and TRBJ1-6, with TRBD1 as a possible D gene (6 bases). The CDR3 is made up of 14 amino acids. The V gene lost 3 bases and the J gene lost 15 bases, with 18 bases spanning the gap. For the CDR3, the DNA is TGTGCCAGCAGTTTTTCCCGGACAGCCGAGGGCCTCCACTTT. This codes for CASSFSRTAEGLHF.

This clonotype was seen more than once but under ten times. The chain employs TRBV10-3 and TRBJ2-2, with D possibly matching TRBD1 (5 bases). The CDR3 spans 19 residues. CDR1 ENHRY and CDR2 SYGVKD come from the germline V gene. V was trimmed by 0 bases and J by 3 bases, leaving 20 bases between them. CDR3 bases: TGTGCCATCAGTGAGTCGAGCCCTGTCAGGGCCTCCGACACCGGGGAGCTGTTTTTT. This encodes CAISESSPVRASDTGELFF.

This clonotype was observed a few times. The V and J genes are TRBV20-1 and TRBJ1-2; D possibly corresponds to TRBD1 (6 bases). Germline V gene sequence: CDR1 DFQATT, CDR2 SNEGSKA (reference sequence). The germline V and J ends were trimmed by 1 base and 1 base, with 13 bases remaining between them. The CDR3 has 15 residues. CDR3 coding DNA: TGCAGTGCTAGAGGAGGTACGGACAGTAACTATGGCTACACCTTC. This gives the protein CSARGGTDSNYGYTF.

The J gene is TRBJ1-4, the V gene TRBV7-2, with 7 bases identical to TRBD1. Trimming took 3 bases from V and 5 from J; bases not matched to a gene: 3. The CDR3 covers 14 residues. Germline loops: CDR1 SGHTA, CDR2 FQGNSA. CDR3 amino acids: CASSFQGGNEKLFF. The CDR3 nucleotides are TGTGCCAGCAGCTTCCAGGGGGGGAATGAAAAACTGTTTTTT.

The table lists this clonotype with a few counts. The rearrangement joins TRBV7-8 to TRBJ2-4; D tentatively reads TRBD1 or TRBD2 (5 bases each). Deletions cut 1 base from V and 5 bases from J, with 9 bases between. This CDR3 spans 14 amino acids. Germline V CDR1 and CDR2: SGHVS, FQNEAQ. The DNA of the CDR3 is TGTGCCAGCAGCTTAGGGGGACCCCAAAACATTCAGTACTTC. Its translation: CASSLGGPQNIQYF. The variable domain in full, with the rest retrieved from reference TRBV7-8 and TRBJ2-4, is GAGVSQSPRYKVAKRGQDVALRCDPISGHVSLFWYQQALGQGPEFLTYFQNEAQLDKSGLPSDRFFAERPEGSVSTLKIQRTQQEDSAVYLCASSLGGPQNIQYFGAGTRLSVL.

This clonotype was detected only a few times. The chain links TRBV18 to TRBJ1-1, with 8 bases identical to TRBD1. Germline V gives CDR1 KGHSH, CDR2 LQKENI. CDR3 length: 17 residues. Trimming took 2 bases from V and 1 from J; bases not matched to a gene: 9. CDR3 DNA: TGTGCCAGCTCACCATATACTCCCGGGACAGGGAACACTGAAGCTTTCTTT. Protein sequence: CASSPYTPGTGNTEAFF.

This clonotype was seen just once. The CDR3 protein is CASSEGQPDQPQHF. DNA of the CDR3: TGCGCCAGCAGCGAGGGACAGCCAGATCAGCCCCAGCATTTT. The chain has TRBV5-1 and TRBJ1-5; 7 bases align to TRBD1. V trimming: 4 bases; J trimming: 5 bases; junction bases outside the gene matches: 6. Germline V lookup: CDR1 SGHRS, CDR2 YFSETQ. The CDR3 runs to 14 residues.

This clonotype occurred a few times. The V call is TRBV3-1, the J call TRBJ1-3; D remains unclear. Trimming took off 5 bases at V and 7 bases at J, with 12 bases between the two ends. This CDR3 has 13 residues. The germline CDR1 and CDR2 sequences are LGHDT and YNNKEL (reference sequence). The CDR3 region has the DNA TGTGCCAGCAGCGGTTCGGTCCCTAACACCATATATTTT. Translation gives CASSGSVPNTIYF.

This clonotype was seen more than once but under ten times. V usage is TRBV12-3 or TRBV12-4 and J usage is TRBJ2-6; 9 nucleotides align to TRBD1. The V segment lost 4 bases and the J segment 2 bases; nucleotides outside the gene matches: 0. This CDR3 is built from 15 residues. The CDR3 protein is CASSWDRAGANVLTF. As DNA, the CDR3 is TGTGCCAGCAGTTGGGACAGGGCTGGGGCCAACGTCCTGACTTTC.

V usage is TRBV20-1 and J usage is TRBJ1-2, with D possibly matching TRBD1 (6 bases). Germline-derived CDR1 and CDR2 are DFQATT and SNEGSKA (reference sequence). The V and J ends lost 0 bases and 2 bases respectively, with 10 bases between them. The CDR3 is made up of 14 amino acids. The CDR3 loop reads CSARDPQGNYGYTF. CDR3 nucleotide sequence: TGCAGTGCTAGAGATCCACAGGGCAACTATGGCTACACCTTC.